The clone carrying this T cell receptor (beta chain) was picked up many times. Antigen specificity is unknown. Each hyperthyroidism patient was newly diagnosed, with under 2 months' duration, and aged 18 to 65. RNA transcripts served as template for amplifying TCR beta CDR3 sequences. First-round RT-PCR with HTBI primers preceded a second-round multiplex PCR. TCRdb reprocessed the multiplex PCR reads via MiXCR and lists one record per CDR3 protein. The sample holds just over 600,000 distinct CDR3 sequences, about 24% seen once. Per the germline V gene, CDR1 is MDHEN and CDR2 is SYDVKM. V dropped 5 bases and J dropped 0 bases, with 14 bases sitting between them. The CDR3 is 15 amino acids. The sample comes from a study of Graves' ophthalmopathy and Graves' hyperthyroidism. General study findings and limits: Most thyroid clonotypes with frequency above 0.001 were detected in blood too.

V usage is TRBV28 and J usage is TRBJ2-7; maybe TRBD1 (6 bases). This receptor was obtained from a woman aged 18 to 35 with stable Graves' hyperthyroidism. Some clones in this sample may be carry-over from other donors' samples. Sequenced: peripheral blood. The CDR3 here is CASSPPPDSSYEQYF. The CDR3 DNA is TGTGCCAGCAGTCCGCCACCGGACAGCTCCTACGAGCAGTACTTC.